This T cell receptor beta chain was retrieved from a study of blood T cells in healthy people across ages. Next came a second PCR, run for about 7 to 12 cycles, which used a sample-barcoded 5' primer along with a J-beta primer mix. TCRdb redid the calling of the 5' RACE reads with MiXCR, one entry per CDR3 protein. The profile shows hundreds of thousands of distinct CDR3 sequences, roughly 64% of them singletons. Germline CDR1 and CDR2: LGHNA and YSLEER. CDR3 size: 14 residues. The receptor was isolated from a man younger than 40 in good health. The sample comprised blood. The chain employs TRBV4-3 and TRBJ2-5; unclear D gene. The J call may be wrong; the DNA end is better matched by TRBJ2-7. As DNA, the CDR3 is TGCGCCAGCAGTCCGTCCCATTCGTTCTACGAGCAGTACTTC. It encodes CASSPSHSFYEQYF.